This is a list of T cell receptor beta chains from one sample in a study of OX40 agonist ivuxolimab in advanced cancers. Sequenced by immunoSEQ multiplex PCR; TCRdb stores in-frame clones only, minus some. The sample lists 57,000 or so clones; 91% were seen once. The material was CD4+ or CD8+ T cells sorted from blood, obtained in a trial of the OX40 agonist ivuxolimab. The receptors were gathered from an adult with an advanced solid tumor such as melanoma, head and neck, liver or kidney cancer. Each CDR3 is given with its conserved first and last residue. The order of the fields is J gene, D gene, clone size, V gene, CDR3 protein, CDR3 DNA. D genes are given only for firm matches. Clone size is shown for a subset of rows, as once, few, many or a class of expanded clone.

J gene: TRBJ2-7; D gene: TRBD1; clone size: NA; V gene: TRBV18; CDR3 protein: CASSLKQTGNEQYF; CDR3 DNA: TGTGCCAGCTCACTTAAACAGACAGGGAACGAGCAGTACTTC
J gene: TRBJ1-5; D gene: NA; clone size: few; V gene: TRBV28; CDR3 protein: CASTRVTQPQHF; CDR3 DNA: TGTGCCAGCACTAGGGTTACTCAGCCCCAGCATTTT
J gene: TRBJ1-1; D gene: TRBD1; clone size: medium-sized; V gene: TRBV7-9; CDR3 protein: CASSLDREAEAFF; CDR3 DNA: TGTGCTAGCAGTTTGGACAGGGAGGCTGAAGCTTTCTTT
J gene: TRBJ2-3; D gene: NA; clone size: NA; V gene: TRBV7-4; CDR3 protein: CASSYWEKHTPWDRTDTQYF; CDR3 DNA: TGTGCCAGCAGCTATTGGGAGAAGCACACACCCTGGGACCGCACAGATACGCAGTATTTT
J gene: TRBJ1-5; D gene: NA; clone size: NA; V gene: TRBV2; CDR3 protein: CASRFLWDQPQHF; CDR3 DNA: TGTGCCAGCAGGTTCCTTTGGGATCAGCCCCAGCATTTT
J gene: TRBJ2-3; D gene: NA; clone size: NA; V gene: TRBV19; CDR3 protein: CASSIGGGGADTQYF; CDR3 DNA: TGTGCCAGTAGTATAGGGGGCGGAGGGGCAGATACGCAGTATTTT
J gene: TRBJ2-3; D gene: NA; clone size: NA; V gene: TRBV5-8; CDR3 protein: CASNSRGGGTDTQYF; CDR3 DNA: TGTGCCAGCAACTCCAGGGGGGGAGGCACAGATACGCAGTATTTT
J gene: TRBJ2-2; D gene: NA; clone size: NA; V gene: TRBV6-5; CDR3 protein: CASSKMGEWVGELFF; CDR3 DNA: TGTGCCAGCTCAAAGATGGGGGAGTGGGTCGGGGAGCTGTTTTTT
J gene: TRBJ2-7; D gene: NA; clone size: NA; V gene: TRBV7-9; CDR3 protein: CASSLRDGPYEQYF; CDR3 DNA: TGTGCCAGCAGCTTAAGGGACGGACCCTACGAGCAGTACTTC
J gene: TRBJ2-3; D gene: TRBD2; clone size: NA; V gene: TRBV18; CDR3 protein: CASSRTSGSSDTQYF; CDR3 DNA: TGTGCCAGCTCAAGGACTAGCGGGAGCTCAGATACGCAGTATTTT
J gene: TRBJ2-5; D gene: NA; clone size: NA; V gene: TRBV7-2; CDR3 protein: CASSPISVGETQYF; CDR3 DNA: TGTGCCAGCAGCCCGATAAGTGTGGGAGAGACCCAGTACTTC
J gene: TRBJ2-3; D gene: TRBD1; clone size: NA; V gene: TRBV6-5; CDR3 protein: CASSLTGGRTDTQYF; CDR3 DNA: TGTGCCAGCAGTCTGACAGGGGGCCGCACAGATACGCAGTATTTT
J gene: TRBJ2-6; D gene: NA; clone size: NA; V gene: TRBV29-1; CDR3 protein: CSARVGANVLTF; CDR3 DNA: TGCAGCGCGCGGGTTGGGGCCAACGTCCTGACTTTC
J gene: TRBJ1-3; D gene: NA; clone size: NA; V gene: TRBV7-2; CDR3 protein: CASSFAGFVPGNTIYF; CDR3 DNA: TGTGCCAGCAGCTTCGCGGGGTTTGTGCCTGGAAACACCATATATTTT
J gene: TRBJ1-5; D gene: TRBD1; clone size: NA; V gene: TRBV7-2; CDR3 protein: CASSSGTGDNQPQHF; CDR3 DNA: TGTGCCAGCAGTTCCGGGACAGGGGACAATCAGCCCCAGCATTTT
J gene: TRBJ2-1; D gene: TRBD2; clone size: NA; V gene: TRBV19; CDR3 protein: CASSELSGRARIEQFF; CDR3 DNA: TGTGCCAGTAGTGAACTTAGCGGGAGGGCCCGTATTGAGCAGTTCTTC
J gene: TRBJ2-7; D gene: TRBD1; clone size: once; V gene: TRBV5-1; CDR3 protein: CASKPGTGGIYEQYF; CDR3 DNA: TGCGCCAGCAAACCCGGGACAGGGGGGATTTACGAGCAGTACTTC
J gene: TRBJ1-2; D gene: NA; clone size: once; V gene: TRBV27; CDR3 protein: CASSFLANYGYTF; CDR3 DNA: TGTGCCAGCAGTTTTTTGGCAAACTATGGCTACACCTTC
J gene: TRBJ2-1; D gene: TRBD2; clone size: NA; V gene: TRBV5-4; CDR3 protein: CAHAVGGLSGSNEQFF; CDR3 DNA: TGTGCCCACGCGGTGGGGGGGCTGAGCGGGAGCAATGAGCAGTTCTTC
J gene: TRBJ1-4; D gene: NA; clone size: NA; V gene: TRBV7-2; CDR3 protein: CASSLTANEKLFF; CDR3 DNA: TGTGCCAGCAGCTTAACGGCTAATGAAAAACTGTTTTTT
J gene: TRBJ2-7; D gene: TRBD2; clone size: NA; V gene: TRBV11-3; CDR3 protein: CASSFGLAGAYEQYF; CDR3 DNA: TGTGCCAGCAGCTTTGGACTAGCGGGGGCCTACGAGCAGTACTTC
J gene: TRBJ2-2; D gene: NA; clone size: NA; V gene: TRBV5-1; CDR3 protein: CASSWLTGTGELFF; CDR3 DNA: TGCGCCAGCAGCTGGCTAACAGGGACCGGGGAGCTGTTTTTT
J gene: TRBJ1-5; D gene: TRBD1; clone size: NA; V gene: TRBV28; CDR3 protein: CASSLRGAGNQPQHF; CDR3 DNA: TGTGCCAGCAGTCTCAGGGGGGCCGGCAATCAGCCCCAGCATTTT
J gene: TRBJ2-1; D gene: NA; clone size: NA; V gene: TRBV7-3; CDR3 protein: CASSLGLTTYNEQFF; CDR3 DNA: TGTGCCAGCAGCTTAGGGCTAACGACATACAATGAGCAGTTCTTC
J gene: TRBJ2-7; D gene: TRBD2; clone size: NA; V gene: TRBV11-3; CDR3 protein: CASSLRTSGRLEQYF; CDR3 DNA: TGTGCCAGCAGCTTAAGGACTAGCGGGAGGCTCGAGCAGTACTTC
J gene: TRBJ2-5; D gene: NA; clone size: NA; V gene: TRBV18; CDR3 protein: CASSPLTQKQETQYF; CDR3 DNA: TGTGCCAGCTCGCCACTTACCCAAAAACAAGAGACCCAGTACTTC
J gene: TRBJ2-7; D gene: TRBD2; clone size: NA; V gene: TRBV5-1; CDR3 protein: CASSWYGTSGGSYYEQYF; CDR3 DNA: TGCGCCAGCAGCTGGTACGGGACTAGCGGGGGAAGTTACTACGAGCAGTACTTC
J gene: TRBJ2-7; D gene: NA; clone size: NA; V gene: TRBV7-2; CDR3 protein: CASRRDFPSSYEQYF; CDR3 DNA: TGTGCCAGCAGACGGGACTTTCCCAGCTCCTACGAGCAGTACTTC
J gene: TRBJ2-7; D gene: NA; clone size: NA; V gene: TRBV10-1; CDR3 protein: CASSVGGSSYEQYF; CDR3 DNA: TGCGCCAGCAGTGTGGGGGGCAGCTCCTACGAGCAGTACTTC
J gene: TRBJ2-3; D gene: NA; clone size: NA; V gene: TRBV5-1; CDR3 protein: CASSFGQDTQYF; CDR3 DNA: TGCGCCAGCAGCTTCGGGCAGGATACGCAGTATTTT
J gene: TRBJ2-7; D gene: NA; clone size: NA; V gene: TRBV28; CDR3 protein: CASSLTAGEQYF; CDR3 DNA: TGTGCCAGCAGTCTGACGGCTGGCGAGCAGTACTTC
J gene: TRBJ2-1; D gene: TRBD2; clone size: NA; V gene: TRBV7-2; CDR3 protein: CASSLRLLASNEQFF; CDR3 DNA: TGTGCCAGCAGCCTCAGACTACTAGCGAGCAATGAGCAGTTCTTC
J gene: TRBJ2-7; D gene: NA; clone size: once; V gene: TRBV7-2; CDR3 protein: CASSPRQEGWQYF; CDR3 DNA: TGTGCCAGCAGCCCTCGACAGGAGGGATGGCAGTACTTC
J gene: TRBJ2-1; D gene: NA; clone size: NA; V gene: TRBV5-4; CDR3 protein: CASSSARQSNEQFF; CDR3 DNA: TGTGCCAGCAGCTCGGCTAGACAAAGCAATGAGCAGTTCTTC
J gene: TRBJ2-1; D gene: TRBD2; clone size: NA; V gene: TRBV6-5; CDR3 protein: CASTPPGTSDEQFF; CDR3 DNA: TGTGCCAGCACTCCTCCGGGGACTAGCGACGAGCAGTTCTTC
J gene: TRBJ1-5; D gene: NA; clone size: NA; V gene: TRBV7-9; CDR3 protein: CASTPDGNQPQHF; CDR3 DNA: TGTGCCAGCACGCCGGACGGGAATCAGCCCCAGCATTTT
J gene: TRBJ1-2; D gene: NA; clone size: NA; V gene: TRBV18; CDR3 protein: CASQSARNNYGYTF; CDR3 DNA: TGTGCCAGCCAAAGCGCGCGGAATAACTATGGCTACACCTTC
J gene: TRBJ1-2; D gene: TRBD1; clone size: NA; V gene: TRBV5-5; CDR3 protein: CASSFGQGGGNYGYTF; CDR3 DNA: TGTGCCAGCAGCTTCGGACAGGGAGGAGGGAACTATGGCTACACCTTC
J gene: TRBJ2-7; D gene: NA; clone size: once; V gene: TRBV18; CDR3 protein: CASSPPGPGYEQYF; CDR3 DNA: TGTGCCAGCTCACCACCGGGGCCCGGATACGAGCAGTACTTC
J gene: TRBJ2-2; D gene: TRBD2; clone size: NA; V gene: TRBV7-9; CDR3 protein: CASSLVGRASGELFF; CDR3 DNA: TGTGCCAGCAGCTTAGTCGGGAGGGCCTCCGGGGAGCTGTTTTTT
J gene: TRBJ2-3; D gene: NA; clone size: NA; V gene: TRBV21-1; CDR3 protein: CASSKTHRSTDTQYF; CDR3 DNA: TGTGCCAGCAGCAAAACTCACCGCTCCACAGATACGCAGTATTTT
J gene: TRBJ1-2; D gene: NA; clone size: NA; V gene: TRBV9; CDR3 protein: CASSLGVTYGYTF; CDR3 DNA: TGTGCCAGCAGCTTGGGGGTCACCTATGGCTACACCTTC